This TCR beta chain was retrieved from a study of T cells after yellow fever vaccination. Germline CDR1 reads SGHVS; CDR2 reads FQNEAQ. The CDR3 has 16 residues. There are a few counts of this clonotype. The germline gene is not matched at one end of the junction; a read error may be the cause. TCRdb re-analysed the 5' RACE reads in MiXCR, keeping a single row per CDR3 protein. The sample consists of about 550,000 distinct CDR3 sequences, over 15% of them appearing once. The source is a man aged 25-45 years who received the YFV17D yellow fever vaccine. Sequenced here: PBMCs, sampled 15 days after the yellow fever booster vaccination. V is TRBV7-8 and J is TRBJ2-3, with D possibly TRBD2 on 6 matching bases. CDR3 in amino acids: CASSLARPAQSDTQYF. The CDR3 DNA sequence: TGTGCCAGCAGCCTAGCGCGACCCGCACAATCAGATACGCAGTATTTT.